This is a list of T cell receptor beta chains from one sample in a study of T-cell reconstitution after alpha-beta-depleted transplantation in children. TCRdb called the PCR reads again in MiXCR, with one record for every CDR3 protein. The repertoire holds about 1,000,000 distinct CDR3 sequences, with about 31% as singletons. Sample: PBMCs, mostly from graft donor cells, taken 360 days after TCRalphabeta/CD19-depleted stem cell transplant. The source of these receptors is a boy younger than two who had a stem cell transplant for SCID, so the T cells may come from the graft donor. Each CDR3 is given with its conserved first and last residue. A D gene is named only where the DNA matches it firmly. Clone size is given for some rows only: seen once, a few or many times, or a class if the clone is expanded.

clone size	V gene	J gene	D gene	CDR3 protein	CDR3 DNA
-	TRBV3-1	TRBJ2-1	TRBD2	CASSQDQGTSGPGQQFF	TGTGCCAGCAGCCAAGATCAGGGGACTAGCGGCCCAGGTCAGCAGTTCTTC
-	TRBV4-3	TRBJ2-1	-	CASSQDVELHNEQFF	TGCGCCAGCAGCCAAGATGTGGAATTGCACAATGAGCAGTTCTTC
-	TRBV6-5	TRBJ1-6	TRBD1	CASSYSWDRNSPLHF	TGTGCCAGCAGTTACTCGTGGGACAGAAATTCACCCCTCCACTTT
-	TRBV5-4	TRBJ2-3	-	CASSQAPGTQYF	TGTGCCAGCAGCCAGGCCCCCGGTACGCAGTATTTT
-	TRBV20-1	TRBJ2-5	TRBD2	CSARATSDQETQYF	TGCAGTGCTAGAGCCACTAGCGACCAAGAGACCCAGTACTTC
-	TRBV27	TRBJ2-7	-	CASRPRGHEQYF	TGTGCCAGCAGGCCCAGGGGCCACGAGCAGTACTTC
-	TRBV5-1	TRBJ2-7	TRBD2	CASSLWRESYEQYF	TGCGCCAGCAGCTTGTGGCGGGAGTCCTACGAGCAGTACTTC
-	TRBV6-1	TRBJ2-7	TRBD1	CASNMDRGSYEQYF	TGTGCCAGCAATATGGACAGGGGCTCCTACGAGCAGTACTTC
-	TRBV7-2	TRBJ2-5	TRBD2	CASSLDGGAGGETQYF	TGTGCCAGCAGCTTAGACGGGGGGGCCGGGGGAGAGACCCAGTACTTC
-	TRBV20-1	TRBJ2-1	TRBD2	CSASIGGSYNEQFF	TGCAGTGCTAGTATTGGCGGGAGCTACAATGAGCAGTTCTTC
few	TRBV3-1	TRBJ2-5	TRBD2	CASSQGYSSGRRETQYF	TGTGCCAGCAGCCAAGGTTACTCTAGCGGACGGCGAGAGACCCAGTACTTC
few	TRBV5-6	TRBJ1-4	-	CASSWGFATNEKLFF	TGTGCCAGCAGCTGGGGATTTGCAACTAATGAAAAACTGTTTTTT
-	TRBV7-2	TRBJ1-3	TRBD1	CASSEDRVPGNTIYF	TGTGCCAGCAGCGAAGACAGGGTCCCTGGAAACACCATATATTTT
-	TRBV4-1	TRBJ2-1	-	CASSQEEKWDEQFF	TGCGCCAGCAGCCAAGAAGAAAAGTGGGATGAGCAGTTCTTC
-	TRBV5-1	TRBJ2-3	-	CASSLPGSGSTDTQYF	TGCGCCAGCAGCTTGCCAGGGAGCGGGTCCACAGATACGCAGTATTTT
few	TRBV5-1	TRBJ2-3	-	CASSLVRGWSTDTQYF	TGCGCCAGCAGCTTGGTACGGGGGTGGAGCACAGATACGCAGTATTTT
once	TRBV24-1	TRBJ1-3	-	CATREIGPHGLSSGNTIYF	TGTGCCACCAGGGAGATTGGCCCCCACGGACTCAGCTCTGGAAACACCATATATTTT
-	TRBV4-1	TRBJ2-7	-	CASSQGTAKAYEQYF	TGCGCCAGCAGCCAAGGGACAGCGAAGGCCTACGAGCAGTACTTC
-	TRBV7-6	TRBJ1-5	-	CASSPIKNQPQHF	TGTGCCAGCAGCCCAATAAAAAATCAGCCCCAGCATTTT
few	TRBV5-1	TRBJ2-3	TRBD2	CASSSLAGVTSTDTQYF	TGCGCCAGCAGCTCCTTAGCGGGGGTGACTAGCACAGATACGCAGTATTTT
few	TRBV9	TRBJ2-1	TRBD2	CASSVTAGLAGNNEQFF	TGTGCCAGCAGCGTAACGGCCGGACTAGCGGGGAACAATGAGCAGTTCTTC
few	TRBV4-1	TRBJ2-3	-	CASSPIRAGGTDTQYF	TGCGCCAGCTCCCCCATAAGGGCTGGGGGCACAGATACGCAGTATTTT
few	TRBV9	TRBJ1-2	-	CASSVGTDTYGYTF	TGTGCCAGCAGCGTAGGTACTGATACTTATGGCTACACCTTC
-	TRBV20-1	TRBJ2-7	-	CSAKQWSYEQYF	TGCAGTGCTAAACAGTGGAGCTACGAGCAGTACTTC
few	TRBV7-9	TRBJ1-1	-	CASSAPGRRNTEAFF	TGTGCCAGCAGCGCCCCGGGACGGCGGAACACTGAAGCTTTCTTT
many	TRBV5-1	TRBJ2-3	TRBD1	CASRGQGSDTQYF	TGCGCCAGCAGAGGACAGGGATCAGATACGCAGTATTTT
-	TRBV4-2	TRBJ1-4	-	CASSPEWYEATNEKLFF	TGTGCCAGCAGCCCCGAGTGGTACGAAGCGACTAATGAAAAACTGTTTTTT
-	TRBV27	TRBJ2-7	TRBD1	CASRRPGTGGEQYF	TGTGCCAGCAGACGCCCCGGGACAGGTGGCGAGCAGTACTTC
few	TRBV6-1	TRBJ2-1	TRBD1	CASRDRASYNEQFF	TGTGCCAGCAGGGACAGGGCAAGCTACAATGAGCAGTTCTTC